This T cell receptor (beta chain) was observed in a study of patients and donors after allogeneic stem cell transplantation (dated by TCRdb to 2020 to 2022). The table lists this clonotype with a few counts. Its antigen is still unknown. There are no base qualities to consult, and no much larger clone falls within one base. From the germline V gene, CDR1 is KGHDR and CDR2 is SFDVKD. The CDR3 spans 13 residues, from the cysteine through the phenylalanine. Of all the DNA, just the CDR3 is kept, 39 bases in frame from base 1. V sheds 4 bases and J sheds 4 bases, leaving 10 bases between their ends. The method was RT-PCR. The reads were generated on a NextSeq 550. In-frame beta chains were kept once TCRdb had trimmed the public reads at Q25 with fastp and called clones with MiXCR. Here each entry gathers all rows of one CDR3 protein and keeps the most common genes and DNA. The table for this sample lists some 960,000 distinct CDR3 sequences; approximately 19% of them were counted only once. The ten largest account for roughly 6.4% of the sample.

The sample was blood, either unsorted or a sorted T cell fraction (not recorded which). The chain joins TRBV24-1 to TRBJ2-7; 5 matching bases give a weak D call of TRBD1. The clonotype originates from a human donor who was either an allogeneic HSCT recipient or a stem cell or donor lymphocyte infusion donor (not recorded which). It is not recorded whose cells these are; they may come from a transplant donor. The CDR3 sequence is CATSDYDSYEQYF. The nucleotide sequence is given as TGTGCCACCAGTGACTACGACAGTTACGAGCAGTACTTC.